The 21 T cell receptor beta chains below come from one sample, sequenced in a study of naive and memory T cell subsets (dated by TCRdb to the late 2010s). Libraries were constructed by UMI-ligation and nested PCR. The reads were generated on an Illumina MiSeq. The beta constant-region primer consisted of an equimolar mixture of two oligonucleotides that together covered TRBC1 and TRBC2. TCRdb reprocessed the public reads (quality trimming at Q25 with fastp, clone calling with MiXCR) and kept in-frame beta chains. Merged by CDR3 protein, the rows form single entries marked with the most common genes and DNA. Recorded for this sample are about 85,000 distinct CDR3 sequences; about 12% of them occurred a single time. Jointly, the top ten make up around 0.99% of the sample. Sequenced input: central memory CD4+ T cells from blood. This specimen's cell subset or site label, per the study, means: central memory, CD45RA- CD27+. Every receptor here comes from a human donor in good health.

This clonotype showed up just a few times. This rearrangement joins TRBV20-1 to TRBJ1-5, with TRBD1 as a possible D gene (5 bases). Germline V gene lookup returns CDR1 DFQATT and CDR2 SNEGSKA (reference sequence). The CDR3 contains 13 residues. V was cut by 4 bases and J by 6 bases, with 13 bases left in between. CDR3 in DNA: TGCAGTGCTAAGGAGACAGCCTCTCAGCCCCAGCATTTT. Translation gives CSAKETASQPQHF.

In this sample, this clonotype turned up a few times. The chain links TRBV4-3 to TRBJ2-2; D call uncertain. Germline loops: CDR1 LGHNA, CDR2 YSLEER. This CDR3 contains 14 residues. Trimming left V 8 bases short and J 0 bases short, with 10 bases between. CDR3 bases: TGCGCCAGCTCTTTAAATTCGAACACCGGGGAGCTGTTTTTT. This gives the protein CASSLNSNTGELFF.

This clonotype has a handful of counts. V and J are TRBV2 and TRBJ2-1, with TRBD2 matching over 8 bases. The V and J ends lost 2 bases and 3 bases, in that order; junction bases with no gene match: 3. Germline CDR1 reads SNHLY; CDR2 reads FYNNEI. The CDR3 is 15 residues long. CDR3 amino acids: CASSEYGRDYNEQFF. CDR3 nucleotide sequence: TGTGCCAGCAGTGAATACGGGAGGGACTACAATGAGCAGTTCTTC.

The chain uses TRBV7-9 and TRBJ2-1; 10 nucleotides line up with TRBD1. J lost 7 bases, V lost 6 bases, and 18 bases had no gene match. The CDR3 contains 18 residues. Germline loops: CDR1 SEHNR, CDR2 FQNEAQ (reference sequence). The CDR3 reads CASRIRDRGPYRGNEQFF. CDR3 bases: TGTGCCAGCAGAATCCGGGACAGGGGCCCCTACCGGGGAAATGAGCAGTTCTTC.

This sequence joins TRBV19 and TRBJ2-7; possibly TRBD2 for D (6 bases). The germline V gene has CDR1 LNHDA and CDR2 SQIVND (reference sequence). V was pared by 9 bases and J by 7 bases, with 22 bases between. The CDR3 extends over 14 amino acids. The CDR3 region is CASSPPGGYGEQYF. Written as DNA, the CDR3 is TGTGCCAGCAGCCCCCCCGGGGGTTATGGAGAGCAGTACTTC.

CDR3 residues: CAWTSGTTDTQYF. As DNA, the CDR3 is TGTGCCTGGACTAGCGGGACCACAGATACGCAGTATTTT. The chain is built from TRBV30 and TRBJ2-3; 9 bases line up with TRBD2. Germline V lookup: CDR1 GTSNPN, CDR2 SVGIG (reference sequence). The CDR3 runs to 13 residues. Unmatched junction bases numbered 1, after V lost 4 bases and J lost 2 bases. The full variable domain, rest sourced from reference TRBV30 and TRBJ2-3, is SQTIHQWPATLVQPVGSPLSLECTVEGTSNPNLYWYRQAAGRGLQLLFYSVGIGQISSEVPQNLSASRPQDRQFILSSKKLLLSDSGFYLCAWTSGTTDTQYFGPGTRLTVL.

The chain joins TRBV18 to TRBJ2-5; the D gene is possibly TRBD2 (5 bases). V gave up 6 bases and J gave up 2 bases, with 10 bases separating them. CDR1 and CDR2 (germline): KGHSH, LQKENI. The CDR3 is made up of 13 amino acids. CDR3 nucleotide sequence: TGTGCCAGCTCCACGGGAATACAAGAGACCCAGTACTTC. Protein product: CASSTGIQETQYF.

This chain joins TRBV5-1 and TRBJ2-1; D ambiguous. Germline-derived CDR1 and CDR2 are SGHRS and YFSETQ. The V end was cut by 6 bases, the J end by 5 bases, with 12 bases between. CDR3 size: 13 residues. The CDR3 region has the DNA TGCGCCAGCAATACTTGGATCAACAATGAGCAGTTCTTC. It encodes CASNTWINNEQFF.

This clonotype was seen ten or more times. The rearrangement links TRBV29-1 to TRBJ2-7; weak D call: TRBD1 (6 bases). The CDR3 is made up of 15 amino acids. V was shortened by 1 base and J by 1 base, with 14 bases between the two germline ends. Germline V gene lookup returns CDR1 SQVTM and CDR2 ANQGSEA. The CDR3 bases are TGCAGCGTTGAAGGGACAGCGACTAATTCCTACGAGCAGTACTTC. Its translation: CSVEGTATNSYEQYF.

This clonotype was picked up a small number of times. V gene TRBV19 combines with J gene TRBJ1-5, with D possibly TRBD1 on 5 matching bases. This CDR3 region has 14 residues. V lost 6 bases, J lost 7 bases, and 16 bases lay in between. Looked up from germline, CDR1 is LNHDA and CDR2 is SQIVND (reference sequence). CDR3 sequence: CASSPPRGDQPQHF. The DNA for the CDR3 is TGTGCCAGTAGCCCGCCGCGGGGGGACCAGCCCCAGCATTTT. Full variable domain (rest looked up from reference TRBV19 and TRBJ1-5): DGGITQSPKYLFRKEGQNVTLSCEQNLNHDAMYWYRQDPGQGLRLIYYSQIVNDFQKGDIAEGYSVSREKKESFPLTVTSAQKNPTAFYLCASSPPRGDQPQHFGDGTRLSIL.

This clonotype was picked up a small number of times. The chain is built from TRBV5-1 and TRBJ2-3, with no clear D. Germline-derived CDR1 and CDR2 are SGHRS and YFSETQ. CDR3 length: 12 amino acids. V was clipped by 5 bases and J by 0 bases, with 4 bases between them. DNA of the CDR3: TGCGCCAGCAGGTTTAGCACAGATACGCAGTATTTT. Its translation: CASRFSTDTQYF.

This clonotype was counted at least ten times. The chain couples TRBV7-8 to TRBJ2-6, with a tentative D call TRBD2 (5 bases). Trimming shortened V by 4 bases and J by 1 base, and 14 bases separated the two germline ends. CDR1 SGHVS and CDR2 FQNEAQ come from the germline V gene. This CDR3 region has 17 residues. The CDR3 reads CASSSSIPGSGANVLTF. CDR3 sequence (DNA): TGTGCCAGCAGCTCTAGCATCCCGGGGTCTGGGGCCAACGTCCTGACTTTC.

This clonotype has just a few counts. V and J are TRBV11-2 and TRBJ2-1; D unresolved. Trimming pared 1 base from V and 9 bases from J, leaving 16 bases between. Germline V gene lookup returns CDR1 SGHAT and CDR2 FQNNGV. The CDR3 contains 15 residues. The CDR3 protein is CASSLGSKEAGEQFF. The CDR3 DNA reads TGTGCCAGCAGCTTAGGTAGTAAAGAAGCTGGTGAGCAGTTCTTC.

This clonotype was observed a handful of times. J is TRBJ2-1 and V is TRBV7-2; D gene unclear. Trimming cost V 0 bases and J 5 bases, with 8 bases left between them. Germline lookup yields CDR1 SGHTA and CDR2 FQGNSA. The CDR3 extends over 14 amino acids. The DNA for the CDR3 is TGTGCCAGCAGCTTAGCGCGGAACGACAATGAGCAGTTCTTC. Amino acid sequence: CASSLARNDNEQFF.

This clonotype was detected ten times or more. This rearrangement joins TRBV20-1 to TRBJ2-7; 11 nucleotides match TRBD2. With V trimmed by 6 bases and J by 1 base, 5 bases remained unmatched. Per germline, CDR1 DFQATT and CDR2 SNEGSKA (reference sequence). CDR3 length equals 14 residues. The CDR3 DNA reads TGCAGTGCCTCGGGACTAGCGGCTTCCTACGAGCAGTACTTC. As protein: CSASGLAASYEQYF.

This clonotype was counted only a few times. The chain has TRBV6-5 and TRBJ2-5; tentatively, D is TRBD1 (5 bases). V lost 2 bases and J lost 0, with 7 bases in between. The CDR3 totals 14 residues. The V gene's germline CDR1 is MNHEY and CDR2 SVGAGI. The CDR3 region has the DNA TGTGCCAGCAGTTACGGACACGACCAAGAGACCCAGTACTTC. It yields the protein CASSYGHDQETQYF.

A few counts support this clonotype. The rearrangement joins TRBV5-5 to TRBJ2-7, with TRBD1 matching 7 bases. The V and J ends lost 3 bases and 2 bases, in that order; junction bases with no gene match: 8. Germline V gene data show CDR1 as SGHKS and CDR2 as YYEKEE (reference sequence). The CDR3 has 15 amino acids. The CDR3 sequence is CASSSRGQGAYEQYF. The DNA for the CDR3 is TGTGCCAGCAGCTCTAGGGGGCAGGGGGCCTACGAGCAGTACTTC.

The CDR3 protein is CASRGGATNEKLFF. In nucleotides, the CDR3 is TGTGCCAGTAGAGGCGGGGCCACTAATGAAAAACTGTTTTTT. V is TRBV19 and J is TRBJ1-4, with a weak D call TRBD1 (5 bases). Trimming shortened V by 6 bases and J by 2 bases, and 10 bases separated the two germline ends. CDR3 length equals 14 residues. Germline values: CDR1 LNHDA, CDR2 SQIVND (reference sequence). Variable domain in full (rest from reference TRBV19 and TRBJ1-4): DGGITQSPKYLFRKEGQNVTLSCEQNLNHDAMYWYRQDPGQGLRLIYYSQIVNDFQKGDIAEGYSVSREKKESFPLTVTSAQKNPTAFYLCASRGGATNEKLFFGSGTQLSVL.

J is TRBJ1-5 and V is TRBV6-1, with TRBD1 identical over 9 bases. V was clipped by 7 bases and J by 5 bases; unmatched bases: 6. The CDR3 loop spans 14 amino acids. Germline CDR1 is MNHNS and CDR2 is SASEGT. CDR3 nucleotides: TGTGCCAGCACGGCTCGGACAGGGGATCAGCCCCAGCATTTT. It specifies CASTARTGDQPQHF.

In its sample, this clonotype was seen a few times. The chain couples TRBV2 to TRBJ2-7; D perhaps matches TRBD2 (7 bases). The length of the CDR3 is 14 residues. CDR1 and CDR2 (germline): SNHLY, FYNNEI. Trimming left V 6 bases short and J 5 bases short, with 17 bases between. The CDR3 DNA follows: TGTGCCAGCAGGGGAAGGGGGGGTCATGACGAGCAGTACTTC. As protein: CASRGRGGHDEQYF.

The table lists this clonotype with a few counts. The V gene is TRBV10-3, the J gene TRBJ2-1, with 10 bases identical to TRBD1. The trim removed 7 bases at V and 12 bases at J, leaving 6 bases unmatched. The V gene's germline CDR1 is ENHRY and CDR2 SYGVKD. The CDR3 length is 12 residues. CDR3 loop: CAITSGQGGQFF. Written as DNA, the CDR3 is TGTGCCATCACCAGCGGACAGGGGGGGCAGTTCTTC.